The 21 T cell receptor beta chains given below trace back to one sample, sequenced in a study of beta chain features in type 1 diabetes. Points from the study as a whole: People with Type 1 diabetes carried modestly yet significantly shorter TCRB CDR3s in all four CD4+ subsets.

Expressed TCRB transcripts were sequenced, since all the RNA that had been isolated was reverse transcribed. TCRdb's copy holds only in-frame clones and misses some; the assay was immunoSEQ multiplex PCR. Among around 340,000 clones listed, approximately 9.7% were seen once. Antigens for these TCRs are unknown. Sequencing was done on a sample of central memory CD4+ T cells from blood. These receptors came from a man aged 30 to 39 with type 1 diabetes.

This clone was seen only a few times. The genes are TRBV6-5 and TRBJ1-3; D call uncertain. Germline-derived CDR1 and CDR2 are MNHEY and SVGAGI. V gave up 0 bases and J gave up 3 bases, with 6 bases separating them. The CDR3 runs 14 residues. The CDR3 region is CASSYSGIGNTIYF. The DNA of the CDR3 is TGTGCCAGCAGTTACTCCGGGATTGGAAACACCATATATTTT.

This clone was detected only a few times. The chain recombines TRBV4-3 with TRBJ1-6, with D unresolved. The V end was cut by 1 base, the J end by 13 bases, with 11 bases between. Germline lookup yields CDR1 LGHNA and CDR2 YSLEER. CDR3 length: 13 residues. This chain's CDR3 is CASSQGTDMPLHF. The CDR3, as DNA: TGCGCCAGCAGCCAAGGCACCGATATGCCCCTCCACTTT.

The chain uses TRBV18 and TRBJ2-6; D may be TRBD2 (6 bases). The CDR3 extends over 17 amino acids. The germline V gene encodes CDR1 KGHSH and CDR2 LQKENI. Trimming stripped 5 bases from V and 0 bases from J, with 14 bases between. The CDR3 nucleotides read TGTGCCAGCTCATGGGAGGATGATAGCTCTGGGGCCAACGTCCTGACTTTC. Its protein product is CASSWEDDSSGANVLTF.

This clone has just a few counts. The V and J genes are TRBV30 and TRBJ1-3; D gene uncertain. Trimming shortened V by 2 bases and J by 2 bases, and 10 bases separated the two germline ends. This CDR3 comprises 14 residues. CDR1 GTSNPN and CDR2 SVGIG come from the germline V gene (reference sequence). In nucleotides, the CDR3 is TGTGCCTGGAGTCTAGGGAGGACTGGAAACACCATATATTTT. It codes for CAWSLGRTGNTIYF. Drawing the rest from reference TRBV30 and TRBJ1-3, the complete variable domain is SQTIHQWPATLVQPVGSPLSLECTVEGTSNPNLYWYRQAAGRGLQLLFYSVGIGQISSEVPQNLSASRPQDRQFILSSKKLLLSDSGFYLCAWSLGRTGNTIYFGEGSWLTVV.

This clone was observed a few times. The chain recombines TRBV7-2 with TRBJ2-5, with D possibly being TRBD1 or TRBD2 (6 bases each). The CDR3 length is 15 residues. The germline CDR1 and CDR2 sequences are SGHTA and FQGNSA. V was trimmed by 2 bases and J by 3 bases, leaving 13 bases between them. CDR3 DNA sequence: TGTGCCAGCAGCTTACTAGGGGGGTCGGAAGAGACCCAGTACTTC. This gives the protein CASSLLGGSEETQYF.

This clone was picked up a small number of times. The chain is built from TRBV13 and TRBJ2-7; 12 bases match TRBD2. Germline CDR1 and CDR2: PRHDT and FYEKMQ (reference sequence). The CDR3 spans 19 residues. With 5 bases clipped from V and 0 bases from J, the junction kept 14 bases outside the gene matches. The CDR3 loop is CASSTHILAGGIFSYEQYF. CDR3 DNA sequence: TGTGCCAGCAGCACCCACATACTAGCGGGGGGCATCTTCTCCTACGAGCAGTACTTC.

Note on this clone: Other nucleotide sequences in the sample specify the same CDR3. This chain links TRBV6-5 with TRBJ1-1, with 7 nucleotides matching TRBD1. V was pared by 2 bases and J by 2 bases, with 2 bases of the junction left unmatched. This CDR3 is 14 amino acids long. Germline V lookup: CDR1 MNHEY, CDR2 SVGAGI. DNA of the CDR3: TGTGCCAGCAGTTACAACAGGGGAAACACTGAAGCTTTCTTT. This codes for CASSYNRGNTEAFF.

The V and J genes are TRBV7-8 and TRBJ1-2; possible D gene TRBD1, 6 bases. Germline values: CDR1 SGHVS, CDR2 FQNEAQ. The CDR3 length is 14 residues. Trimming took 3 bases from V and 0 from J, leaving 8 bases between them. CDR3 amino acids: CASSLQGTNYGYTF. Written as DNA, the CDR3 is TGTGCCAGCAGCTTGCAGGGGACTAACTATGGCTACACCTTC.

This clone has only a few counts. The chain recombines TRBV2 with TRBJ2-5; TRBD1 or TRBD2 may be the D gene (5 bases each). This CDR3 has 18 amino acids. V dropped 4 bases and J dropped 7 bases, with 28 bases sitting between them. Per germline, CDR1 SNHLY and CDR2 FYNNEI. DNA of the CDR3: TGTGCCAGCAGTGTCGCCCTACTTATTCAGGGCCCCGCGGGGACCCAGTACTTC. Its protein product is CASSVALLIQGPAGTQYF.

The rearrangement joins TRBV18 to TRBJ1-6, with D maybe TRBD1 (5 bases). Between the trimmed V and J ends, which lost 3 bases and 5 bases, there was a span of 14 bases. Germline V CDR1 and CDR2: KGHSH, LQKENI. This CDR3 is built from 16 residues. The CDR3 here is CASSPSGGGHNSPLHF. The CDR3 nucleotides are TGTGCCAGCTCACCGAGTGGGGGGGGTCATAATTCACCCCTCCACTTT.

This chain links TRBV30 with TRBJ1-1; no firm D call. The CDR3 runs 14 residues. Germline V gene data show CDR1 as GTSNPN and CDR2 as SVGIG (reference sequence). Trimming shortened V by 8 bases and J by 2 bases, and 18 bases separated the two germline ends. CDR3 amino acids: CARELGTTNTEAFF. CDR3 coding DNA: TGTGCCCGGGAACTAGGTACTACTAACACTGAAGCTTTCTTT.

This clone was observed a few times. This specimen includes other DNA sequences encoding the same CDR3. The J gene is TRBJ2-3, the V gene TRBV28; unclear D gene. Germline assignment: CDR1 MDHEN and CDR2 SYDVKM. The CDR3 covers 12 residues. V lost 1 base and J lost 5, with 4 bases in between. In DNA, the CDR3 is TGTGCCAGCAGTTTATTGGGAGATACGCAGTATTTT. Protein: CASSLLGDTQYF.

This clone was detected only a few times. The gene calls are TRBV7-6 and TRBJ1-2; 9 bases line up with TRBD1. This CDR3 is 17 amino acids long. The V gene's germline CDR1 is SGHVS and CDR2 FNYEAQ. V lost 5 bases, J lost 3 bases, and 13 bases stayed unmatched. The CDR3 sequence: CASSPFLDRQGDYGYTF. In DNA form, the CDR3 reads TGTGCCAGCAGCCCCTTCTTGGACCGACAGGGGGACTATGGCTACACCTTC.

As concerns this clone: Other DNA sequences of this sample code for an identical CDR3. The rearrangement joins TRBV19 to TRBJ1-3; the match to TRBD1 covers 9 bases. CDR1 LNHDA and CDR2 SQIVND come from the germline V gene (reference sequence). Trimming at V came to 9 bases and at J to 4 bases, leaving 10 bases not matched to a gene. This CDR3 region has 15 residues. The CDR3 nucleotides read TGTGCCAGCTCTCCGGGACAGGGAAGCGGAAACACCATATATTTT. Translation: CASSPGQGSGNTIYF. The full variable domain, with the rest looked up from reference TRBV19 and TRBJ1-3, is DGGITQSPKYLFRKEGQNVTLSCEQNLNHDAMYWYRQDPGQGLRLIYYSQIVNDFQKGDIAEGYSVSREKKESFPLTVTSAQKNPTAFYLCASSPGQGSGNTIYFGEGSWLTVV.

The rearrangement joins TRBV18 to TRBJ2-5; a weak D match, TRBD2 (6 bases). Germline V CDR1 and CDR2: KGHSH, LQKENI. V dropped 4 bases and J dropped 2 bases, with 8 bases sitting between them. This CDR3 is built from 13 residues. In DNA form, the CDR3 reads TGTGCCAGCTCACTCAGCGGGCAAGAGACCCAGTACTTC. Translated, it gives CASSLSGQETQYF.

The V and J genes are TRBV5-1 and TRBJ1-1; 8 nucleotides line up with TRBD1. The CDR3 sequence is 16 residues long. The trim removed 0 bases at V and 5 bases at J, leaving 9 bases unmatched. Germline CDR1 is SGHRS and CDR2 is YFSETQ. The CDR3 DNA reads TGCGCCAGCAGCTTGGGTGCCGACAGGGGAAAAACTGAAGCTTTCTTT. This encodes CASSLGADRGKTEAFF.

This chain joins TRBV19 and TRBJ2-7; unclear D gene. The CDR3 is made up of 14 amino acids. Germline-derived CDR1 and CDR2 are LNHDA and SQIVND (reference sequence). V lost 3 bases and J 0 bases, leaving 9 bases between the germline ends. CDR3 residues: CASSIGQLSYEQYF. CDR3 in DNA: TGTGCCAGTAGTATTGGGCAGCTCTCCTACGAGCAGTACTTC.

Here the CDR3 reads CASSLAPGLGNQPQHF. In DNA form, the CDR3 reads TGTGCCAGCAGCTTAGCGCCAGGATTGGGCAATCAGCCCCAGCATTTT. The chain recombines TRBV7-2 with TRBJ1-5; D gene uncertain. Germline lookup yields CDR1 SGHTA and CDR2 FQGNSA. This CDR3 is built from 16 residues. V lost 0 bases and J 2 bases, leaving 11 bases between the germline ends.

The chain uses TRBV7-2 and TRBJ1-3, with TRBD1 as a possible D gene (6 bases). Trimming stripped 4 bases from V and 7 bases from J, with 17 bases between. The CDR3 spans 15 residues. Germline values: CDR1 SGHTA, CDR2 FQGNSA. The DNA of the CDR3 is TGTGCCAGCAGCTCGGGCGGGGGCAGGAGGAACACCATATATTTT. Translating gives CASSSGGGRRNTIYF.

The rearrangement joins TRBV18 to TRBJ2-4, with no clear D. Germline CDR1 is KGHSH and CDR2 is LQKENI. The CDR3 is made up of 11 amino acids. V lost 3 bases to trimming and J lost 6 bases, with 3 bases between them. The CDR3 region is CASSPGNIQYF. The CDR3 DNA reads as TGTGCCAGCTCACCCGGAAACATTCAGTACTTC.

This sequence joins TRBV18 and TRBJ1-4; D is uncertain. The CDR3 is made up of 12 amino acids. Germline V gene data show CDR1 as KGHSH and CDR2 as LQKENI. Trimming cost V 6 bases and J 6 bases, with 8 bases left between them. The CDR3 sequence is CASSRSDEKLFF. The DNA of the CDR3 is TGTGCCAGCTCGAGGTCTGATGAAAAACTGTTTTTT. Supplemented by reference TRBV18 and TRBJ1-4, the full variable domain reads NAGVMQNPRHLVRRRGQEARLRCSPMKGHSHVYWYRQLPEEGLKFMVYLQKENIIDESGMPKERFSAEFPKEGPSILRIQQVVRGDSAAYFCASSRSDEKLFFGSGTQLSVL.